This T cell receptor (beta chain) was sequenced in a study of regulatory T cells in long-lasting Graves disease (dated by TCRdb to the early 2020s). With regard to the full study: Persistent Graves' disease was defined as persistently positive TSH receptor autoantibodies together with antithyroid drug treatment for over 5 years. The study was conducted in China and was registered as a clinical trial. In the clinical cohort, patients with persistent Graves' disease had used antithyroid drugs for an average of about 10.3 years. A total of around 35 samples underwent TCR sequencing, from about 13 patients with persistent Graves' disease and some 20 patients with newly diagnosed Graves' disease. Peripheral blood TCR sequencing and RNA sequencing compared persistent Graves' disease patients with newly diagnosed Graves' disease patients.

Receptor amplification or capture employed multiplex PCR. TCRdb shows the sequencer as Illumina HiSeq 4000. TCR beta libraries were built with iRepertoire HTBI primers and Arm-PCR amplification of CDR3 regions. Gel purification was performed on PCR products prior to sequencing. Per the original workflow: A total of 62 TRBV and approximately 13 TRBJ segments were identified across samples and were used for gene usage analysis of CDR3 amino acid clonotypes. COPE and FqMerger were used to merge the filtered high-quality paired reads into contigs. Contigs were aligned with BLAST to IMGT TRBV, TRBD and TRBJ reference genes, and CDR3 was defined per IMGT. Highly expanded clones were defined as clonotypes with a frequency above 0.1%. Shannon entropy was used to measure repertoire diversity, and the Gini coefficient was used to measure V-J evenness. A clonotype was considered public if more than one individual shared it. TCRdb cleaned the public reads at Q25 with fastp, built clones with MiXCR and kept in-frame beta chains. Entries that share a CDR3 protein sequence are merged under the most common genes and DNA. TCRdb, rather than the study authors, made the V and J calls. The sample includes around 400,000 distinct CDR3 sequences, with around 23% observed a single time. The ten largest clonotypes hold less than 30% of the sample.

Per the publication, the time point label means: persistent/refractory GD, antithyroid drugs over 5 years with positive TRAb. RNA was extracted from PBMCs in TRIzol for both TCR sequencing and RNA sequencing. The diagnosis of Graves' disease was made according to American Thyroid Association guidelines. Recruitment of patients was carried out at an endocrinology department in Xi'an, China. Each patient gave approximately 9.7 milliliters of peripheral blood, collected in an EDTA anticoagulant tube. PBMCs were isolated by Ficoll Paque Plus density gradient separation without further T cell sorting. RNA quality was checked with an Agilent 2100 Bioanalyzer and agarose gel, and concentration with a NanoDrop 2000. This clonotype came up many times. What this receptor recognizes is not known. No base qualities exist here, and no much larger clone lies one base off it. The paper as a whole reports these results and caveats: As a limitation, the authors acknowledged that the small sample size may reduce accuracy. Compared with newly diagnosed patients, persistent Graves' disease patients had lower TCR Shannon entropy and fewer highly expanded clones, which suggests clonal expansion. More public clonotypes were shared among persistent patients (under 3,000) than among newly diagnosed patients (more than 950). Sequencing and analysis were restricted to the TCR beta chain. Only peripheral blood was studied, because thyroid tissue, the primary lesion, was inaccessible.

Specimen: peripheral blood mononuclear cells (PBMCs), collected when the disease was refractory, from a patient treated with antithyroid drugs. The TCR was taken from a woman between 40 and 50 years old with Graves disease. Donor details come from another sample of the same person, matched by shared clones.

DNA sequence: TGTGCCAGCAGTTTGAGTGGTACGGGGGTTGGCTACACCTTC. Its product reads: CASSLSGTGVGYTF. The chain is assembled from TRBV27 and TRBJ1-2, with TRBD1 tentatively as D gene (5 bases match). The CDR3 numbers 14 residues from cysteine through phenylalanine. Only the CDR3 portion is preserved as DNA: 42 bases, with reading frame beginning at the first base. In the germline V gene (reference sequence), CDR1 corresponds to MNHEY and CDR2 to SMNVEV. V sheds 3 bases and J sheds 7 bases, leaving 15 bases between their ends.